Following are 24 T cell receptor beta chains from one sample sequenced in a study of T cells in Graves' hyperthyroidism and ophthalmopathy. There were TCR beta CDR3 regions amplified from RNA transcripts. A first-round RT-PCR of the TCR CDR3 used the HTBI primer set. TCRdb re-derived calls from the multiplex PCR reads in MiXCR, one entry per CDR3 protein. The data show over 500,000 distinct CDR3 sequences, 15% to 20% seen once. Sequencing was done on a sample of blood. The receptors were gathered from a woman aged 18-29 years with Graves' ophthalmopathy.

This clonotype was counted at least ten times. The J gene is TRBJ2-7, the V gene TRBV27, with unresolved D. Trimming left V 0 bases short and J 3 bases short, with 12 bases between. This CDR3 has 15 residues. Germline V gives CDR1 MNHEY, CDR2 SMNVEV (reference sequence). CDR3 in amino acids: CASSLSLEMVYEQYF. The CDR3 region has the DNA TGTGCCAGCAGTTTATCGTTGGAGATGGTCTACGAGCAGTACTTC.

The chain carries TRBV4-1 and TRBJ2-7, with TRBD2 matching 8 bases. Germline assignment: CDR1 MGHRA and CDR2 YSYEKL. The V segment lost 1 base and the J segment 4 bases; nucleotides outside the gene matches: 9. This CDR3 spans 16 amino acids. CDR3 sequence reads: CASSQAQGGRTYEQYF. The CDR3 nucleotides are TGCGCCAGCAGCCAAGCCCAGGGCGGGAGGACGTACGAGCAGTACTTC.

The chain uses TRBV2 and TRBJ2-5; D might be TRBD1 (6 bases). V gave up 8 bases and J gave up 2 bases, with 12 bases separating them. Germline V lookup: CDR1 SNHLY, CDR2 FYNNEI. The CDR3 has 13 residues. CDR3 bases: TGTGCCAGCTACAAGGGGGTTCAAGAGACCCAGTACTTC. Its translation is CASYKGVQETQYF.

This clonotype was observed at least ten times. CDR3 residues: CASSFWTSGRGGSYEQYF. As DNA, the CDR3 is TGCGCCAGCAGCTTTTGGACTAGCGGGAGGGGGGGATCCTACGAGCAGTACTTC. The chain employs TRBV5-1 and TRBJ2-7, with 15 bases identical to TRBD2. V was clipped by 2 bases and J by 1 base; unmatched bases: 7. The CDR3 is 18 amino acids. Germline loops: CDR1 SGHRS, CDR2 YFSETQ. The full variable domain, completed using reference TRBV5-1 and TRBJ2-7, is KAGVTQTPRYLIKTRGQQVTLSCSPISGHRSVSWYQQTPGQGLQFLFEYFSETQRNKGNFPGRFSGRQFSNSRSEMNVSTLELGDSALYLCASSFWTSGRGGSYEQYFGPGTRLTVT.

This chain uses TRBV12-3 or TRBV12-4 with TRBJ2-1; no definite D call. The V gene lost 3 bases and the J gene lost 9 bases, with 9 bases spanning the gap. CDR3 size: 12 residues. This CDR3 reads CASSFGSVEQFF. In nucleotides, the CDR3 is TGTGCCAGCAGTTTCGGTTCTGTTGAGCAGTTCTTC.

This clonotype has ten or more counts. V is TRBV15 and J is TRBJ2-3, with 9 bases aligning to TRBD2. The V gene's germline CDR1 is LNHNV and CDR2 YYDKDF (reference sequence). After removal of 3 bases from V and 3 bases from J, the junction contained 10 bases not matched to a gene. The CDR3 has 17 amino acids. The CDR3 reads CATSRVPAGGGTDTQYF. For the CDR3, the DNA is TGTGCCACCAGCAGGGTCCCAGCGGGAGGTGGAACAGATACGCAGTATTTT. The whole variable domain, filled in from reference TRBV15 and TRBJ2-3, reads DAMVIQNPRYQVTQFGKPVTLSCSQTLNHNVMYWYQQKSSQAPKLLFHYYDKDFNNEADTPDNFQSRRPNTSFCFLDIRSPGLGDTAMYLCATSRVPAGGGTDTQYFGPGTRLTVL.

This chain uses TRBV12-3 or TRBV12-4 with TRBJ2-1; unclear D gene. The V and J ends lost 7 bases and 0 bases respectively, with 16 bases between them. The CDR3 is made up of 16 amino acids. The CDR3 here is CASIKAPASSYNEQFF. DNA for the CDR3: TGTGCCAGCATCAAAGCCCCAGCTAGCTCCTACAATGAGCAGTTCTTC.

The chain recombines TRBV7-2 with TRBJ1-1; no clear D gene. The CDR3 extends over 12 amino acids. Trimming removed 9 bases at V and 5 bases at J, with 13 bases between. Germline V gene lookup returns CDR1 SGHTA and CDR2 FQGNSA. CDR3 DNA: TGTGCCAGTAGTAAAGTCGGGACTGAAGCTTTCTTT. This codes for CASSKVGTEAFF.

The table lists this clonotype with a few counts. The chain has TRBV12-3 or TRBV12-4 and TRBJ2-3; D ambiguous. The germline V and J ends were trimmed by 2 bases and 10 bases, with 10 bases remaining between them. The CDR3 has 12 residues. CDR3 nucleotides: TGTGCCAGCAGTTTAATGAGACAAGCGCAGTATTTT. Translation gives CASSLMRQAQYF.

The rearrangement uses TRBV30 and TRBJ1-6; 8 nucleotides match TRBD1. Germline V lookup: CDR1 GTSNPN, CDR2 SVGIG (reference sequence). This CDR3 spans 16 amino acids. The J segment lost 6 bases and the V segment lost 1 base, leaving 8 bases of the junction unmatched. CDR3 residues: CAWSATGARINSPLHF. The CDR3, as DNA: TGTGCCTGGAGTGCGACAGGGGCCCGAATTAATTCACCCCTCCACTTT.

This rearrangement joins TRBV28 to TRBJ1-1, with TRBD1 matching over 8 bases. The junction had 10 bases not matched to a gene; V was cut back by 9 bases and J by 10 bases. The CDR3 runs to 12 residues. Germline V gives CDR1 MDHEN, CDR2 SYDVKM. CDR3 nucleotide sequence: TGTGCCAGTAGATCAGGGGGCGAGGTAGCTTTCTTT. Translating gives CASRSGGEVAFF.

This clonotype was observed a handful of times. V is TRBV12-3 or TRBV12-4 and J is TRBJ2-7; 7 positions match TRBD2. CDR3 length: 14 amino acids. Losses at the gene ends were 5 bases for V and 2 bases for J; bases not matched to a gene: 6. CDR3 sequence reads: CASSQRGSTYEQYF. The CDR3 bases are TGTGCCAGCAGTCAGCGGGGTTCGACCTACGAGCAGTACTTC.

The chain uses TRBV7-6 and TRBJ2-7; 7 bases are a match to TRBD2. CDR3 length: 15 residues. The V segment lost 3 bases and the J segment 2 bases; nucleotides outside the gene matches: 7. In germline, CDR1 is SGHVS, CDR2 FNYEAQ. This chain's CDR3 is CASSLFGEGTYEQYF. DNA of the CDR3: TGTGCCAGCAGCTTGTTCGGGGAGGGCACCTACGAGCAGTACTTC.

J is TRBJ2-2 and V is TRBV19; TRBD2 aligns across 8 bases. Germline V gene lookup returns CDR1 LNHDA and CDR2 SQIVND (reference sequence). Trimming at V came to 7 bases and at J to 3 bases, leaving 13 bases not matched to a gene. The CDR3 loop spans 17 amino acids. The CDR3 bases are TGTGCCAGTACCGAGCGGTCGGGAGGGCCGGACACCGGGGAGCTGTTTTTT. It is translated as CASTERSGGPDTGELFF.

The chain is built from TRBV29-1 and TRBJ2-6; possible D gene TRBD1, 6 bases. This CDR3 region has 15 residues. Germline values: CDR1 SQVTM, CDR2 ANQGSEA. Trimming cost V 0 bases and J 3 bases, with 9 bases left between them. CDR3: CSVEDQGLGANVLTF. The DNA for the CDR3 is TGCAGCGTTGAAGATCAGGGGCTTGGGGCCAACGTCCTGACTTTC. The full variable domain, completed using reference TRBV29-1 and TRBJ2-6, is SAVISQKPSRDICQRGTSLTIQCQVDSQVTMMFWYRQQPGQSLTLIATANQGSEATYESGFVIDKFPISRPNLTFSTLTVSNMSPEDSSIYLCSVEDQGLGANVLTFGAGSRLTVL.

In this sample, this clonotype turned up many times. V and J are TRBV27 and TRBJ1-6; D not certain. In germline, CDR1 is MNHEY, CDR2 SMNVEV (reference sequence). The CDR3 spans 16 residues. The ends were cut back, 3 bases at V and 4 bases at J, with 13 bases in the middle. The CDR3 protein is CASSFSGSQYNSPLHF. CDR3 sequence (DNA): TGTGCCAGCAGTTTTAGCGGCAGCCAGTATAATTCACCCCTCCACTTT.

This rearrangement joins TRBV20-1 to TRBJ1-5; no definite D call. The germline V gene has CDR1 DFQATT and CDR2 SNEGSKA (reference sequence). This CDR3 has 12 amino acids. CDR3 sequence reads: CSAGIPNQPQHF. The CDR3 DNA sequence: TGCAGCGCCGGGATCCCTAATCAGCCCCAGCATTTT.

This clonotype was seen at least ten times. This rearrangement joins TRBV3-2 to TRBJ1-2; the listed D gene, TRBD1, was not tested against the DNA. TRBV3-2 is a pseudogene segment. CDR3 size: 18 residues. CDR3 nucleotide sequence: TGTGCCAGCAGCCAAGTCGGGACAGGGTACCGTACGAACTATGGCTACACCTTC. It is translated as CASSQVGTGYRTNYGYTF.

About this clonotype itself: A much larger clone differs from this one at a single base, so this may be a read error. In DNA, the CDR3 is TGTGCCAGCAGTTACCATCAGGGGATGAACACTGAAGCTTTCTTT. Translated, it gives CASSYHQGMNTEAFF. The chain employs TRBV6-5 and TRBJ1-1; D might be TRBD1 (6 bases). Germline V gene sequence: CDR1 MNHEY, CDR2 SVGAGI. The CDR3 length is 15 residues. The V and J ends lost 2 bases and 0 bases respectively, with 10 bases between them.

The CDR3 DNA sequence: TGTGCCAGCAGTTTCGGGAGGGGGCGAGGAGAGACCCAGTACTTC. This codes for CASSFGRGRGETQYF. The V and J genes are TRBV12-3 or TRBV12-4 and TRBJ2-5; possible D gene TRBD2, 8 bases. CDR3 length: 15 residues. The V end was cut by 3 bases, the J end by 4 bases, with 15 bases between.

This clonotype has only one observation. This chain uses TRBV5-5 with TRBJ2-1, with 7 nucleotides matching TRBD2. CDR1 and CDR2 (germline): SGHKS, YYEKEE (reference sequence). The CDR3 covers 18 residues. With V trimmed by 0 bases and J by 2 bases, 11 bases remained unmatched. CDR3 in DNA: TGTGCCAGCAGCTTGGCCGGGGAGGGTACGGGCCCCTACAATGAGCAGTTCTTC. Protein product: CASSLAGEGTGPYNEQFF.

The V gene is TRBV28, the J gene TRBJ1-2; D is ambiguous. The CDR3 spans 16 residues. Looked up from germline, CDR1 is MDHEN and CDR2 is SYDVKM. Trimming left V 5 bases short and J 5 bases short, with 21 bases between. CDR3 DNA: TGTGCCAGCAGTGGCGGCAGGCGGTTGGTGGGATATGGCTACACCTTC. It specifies CASSGGRRLVGYGYTF.

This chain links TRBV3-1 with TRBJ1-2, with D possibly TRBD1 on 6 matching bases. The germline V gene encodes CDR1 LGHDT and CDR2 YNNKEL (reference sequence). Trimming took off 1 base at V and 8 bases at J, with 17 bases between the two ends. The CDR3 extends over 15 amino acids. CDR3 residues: CASSQGFRGAGGYTF. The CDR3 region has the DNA TGTGCCAGCAGCCAAGGATTCCGGGGGGCTGGCGGCTACACCTTC. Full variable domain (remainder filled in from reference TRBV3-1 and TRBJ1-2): DTAVSQTPKYLVTQMGNDKSIKCEQNLGHDTMYWYKQDSKKFLKIMFSYNNKELIINETVPNRFSPKSPDKAHLNLHINSLELGDSAVYFCASSQGFRGAGGYTFGSGTRLTVV.

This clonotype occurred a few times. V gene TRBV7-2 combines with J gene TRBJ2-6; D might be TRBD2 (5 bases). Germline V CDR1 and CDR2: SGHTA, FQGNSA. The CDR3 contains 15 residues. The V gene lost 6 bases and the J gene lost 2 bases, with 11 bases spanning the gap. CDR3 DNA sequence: TGTGCCAGCAGACGGGGTCCCACTGGGGCCAACGTCCTGACTTTC. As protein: CASRRGPTGANVLTF.